The entry below gives a single T cell receptor beta chain sequence along with its context. The data belong to a study of human T cells and chemical hapten exposure. This CDR3 has 15 residues. With V trimmed by 4 bases and J by 4 bases, 6 bases remained unmatched. In germline, CDR1 is SGHRS, CDR2 YFSETQ. MiXCR was run by TCRdb on the RACE reads, yielding one entry per CDR3 protein. The table shows 330,000 or so distinct CDR3 sequences, with more than 5% occurring only once. As for time point: patch test 2, 6 weeks after DPC sensitization. Treatment reported: therapeutic diphenylcyclopropenone sensitization with weekly scalp DPC.

V is TRBV5-1 and J is TRBJ2-3; 10 bases align to TRBD2. Source: whole blood, taken in connection with sensitization to the hapten diphenylcyclopropenone (DPC). This receptor was taken from a woman aged 18-35 years with alopecia areata. Some clones in this sample may be carry-over from other donors' samples. The CDR3 region is CASSQLAGDADTQYF. CDR3 DNA: TGCGCCAGCAGCCAGCTAGCGGGGGACGCAGATACGCAGTATTTT.